This T cell receptor beta chain is from a study of T cell changes during pregnancy in multiple sclerosis. V was trimmed by 3 bases and J by 1 base, leaving 16 bases between them. The CDR3 contains 17 residues. The germline gives CDR1 MRHNA, CDR2 SNTAGT. Here immunoSEQ multiplex PCR was the method, and the copy in TCRdb shows in-frame clones only, minus some. Of fewer than 65,000 clones listed, 75% to 95% were seen once; the top ten hold under 2.5%. The material sequenced was peripheral blood, taken in the third trimester of pregnancy. The J gene is TRBJ1-5, the V gene TRBV6-4; D might be TRBD1 (5 bases). The TCR sequence derives from a female donor in good health, enrolled as a control in a pregnancy study. CDR3 in DNA: TGTGCCAGCAGTGAGCCCCGAGGGGAGGAAAGCAATCAGCCCCAGCATTTT. Its protein is CASSEPRGEESNQPQHF.